The 2 T cell receptor beta chains reported below all come from one sample, sequenced in a study of T cell changes during pregnancy in multiple sclerosis (dated by TCRdb to the late 2010s). Library prep was done by the immunoSEQ multiplex PCR assay. TCRdb limited this immuneACCESS table to in-frame rearrangements with V and J called. A share of clones is missing; checked studies link under half to unresolved V genes, and the rest is unexplained. The sample profile shows tens of thousands of clones; around 92% of them were found once. The ten largest clones add up to 1.5% to 2.5% of the sample. The specimen was peripheral blood, collected in the third trimester of pregnancy. Source of these receptors: a female donor in good health, enrolled as a control in a pregnancy study.

The chain couples TRBV6-1 to TRBJ2-7; the match to TRBD2 covers 8 bases. V was clipped by 7 bases and J by 3 bases; unmatched bases: 8. Germline V gene lookup returns CDR1 MNHNS and CDR2 SASEGT. The CDR3 is 14 amino acids. CDR3 in DNA: TGTGCCAGCAAAAACCCCGGGACTAGCTACGAGCAGTACTTC. Its protein product is CASKNPGTSYEQYF.

The CDR3 here is CASSLSRTSGRARPGELFF. The DNA for the CDR3 is TGTGCCAGCAGTTTATCCCGGACTAGCGGGAGGGCCCGACCCGGGGAGCTGTTTTTT. J is TRBJ2-2 and V is TRBV27; 15 bases agree with TRBD2. The trim removed 0 bases at V and 6 bases at J, leaving 8 bases unmatched. The CDR3 has 19 amino acids. CDR1 and CDR2 from the germline V gene are MNHEY and SMNVEV (reference sequence).